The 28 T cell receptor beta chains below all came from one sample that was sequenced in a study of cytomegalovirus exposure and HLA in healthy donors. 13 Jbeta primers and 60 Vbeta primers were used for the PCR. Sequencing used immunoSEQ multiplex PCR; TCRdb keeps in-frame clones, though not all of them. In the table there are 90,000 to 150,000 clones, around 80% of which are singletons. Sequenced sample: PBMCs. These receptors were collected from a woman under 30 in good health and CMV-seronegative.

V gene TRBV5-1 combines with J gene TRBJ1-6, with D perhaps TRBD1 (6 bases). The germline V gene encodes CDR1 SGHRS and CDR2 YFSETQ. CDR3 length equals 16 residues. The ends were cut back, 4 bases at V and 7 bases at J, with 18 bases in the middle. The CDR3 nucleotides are TGCGCCAGCAGCGTTACACAGGGCCGAGCAAATTCACCCCTCCACTTT. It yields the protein CASSVTQGRANSPLHF.

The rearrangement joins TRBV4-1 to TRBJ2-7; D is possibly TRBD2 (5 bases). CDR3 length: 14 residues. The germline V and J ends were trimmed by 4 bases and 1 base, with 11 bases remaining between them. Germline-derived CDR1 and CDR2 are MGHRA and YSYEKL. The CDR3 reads CASSRADRSYEQYF. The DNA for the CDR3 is TGCGCCAGCAGCCGAGCGGACCGGTCCTACGAGCAGTACTTC.

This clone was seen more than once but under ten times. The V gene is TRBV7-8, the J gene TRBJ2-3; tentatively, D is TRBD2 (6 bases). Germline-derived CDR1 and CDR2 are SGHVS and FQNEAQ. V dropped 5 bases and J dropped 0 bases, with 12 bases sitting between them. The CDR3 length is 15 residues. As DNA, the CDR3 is TGTGCCAGCAGCACCTTAGCGGCTAGCACAGATACGCAGTATTTT. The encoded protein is CASSTLAASTDTQYF. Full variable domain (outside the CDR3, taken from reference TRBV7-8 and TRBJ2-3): GAGVSQSPRYKVAKRGQDVALRCDPISGHVSLFWYQQALGQGPEFLTYFQNEAQLDKSGLPSDRFFAERPEGSVSTLKIQRTQQEDSAVYLCASSTLAASTDTQYFGPGTRLTVL.

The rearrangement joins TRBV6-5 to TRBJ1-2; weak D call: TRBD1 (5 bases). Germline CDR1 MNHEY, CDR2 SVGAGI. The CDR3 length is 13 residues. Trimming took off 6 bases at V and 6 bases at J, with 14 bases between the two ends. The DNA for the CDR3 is TGTGCCAGCAGACAGACAGTCCCCAATGGCTACACCTTC. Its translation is CASRQTVPNGYTF.

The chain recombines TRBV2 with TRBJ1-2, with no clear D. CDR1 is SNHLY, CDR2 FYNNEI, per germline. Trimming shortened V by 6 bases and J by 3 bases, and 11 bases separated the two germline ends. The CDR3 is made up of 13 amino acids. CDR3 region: CASRLTIHYGYTF. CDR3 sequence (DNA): TGTGCCAGCAGGTTGACAATTCACTATGGCTACACCTTC. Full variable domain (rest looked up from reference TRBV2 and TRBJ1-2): EPEVTQTPSHQVTQMGQEVILRCVPISNHLYFYWYRQILGQKVEFLVSFYNNEISEKSEIFDDQFSVERPDGSNFTLKIRSTKLEDSAMYFCASRLTIHYGYTFGSGTRLTVV.

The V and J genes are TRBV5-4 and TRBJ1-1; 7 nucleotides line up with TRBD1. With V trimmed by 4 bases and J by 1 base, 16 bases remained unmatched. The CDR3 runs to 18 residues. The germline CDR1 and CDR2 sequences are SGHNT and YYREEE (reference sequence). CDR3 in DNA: TGTGCCAGCAGCCCGCTGAAGACAGGGCAAATAAAGAACACTGAAGCTTTCTTT. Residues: CASSPLKTGQIKNTEAFF.

CDR3 coding DNA: TGTGCCAGCAGCATTAACAGGGATATCCACGAGCAGTACTTC. This translates into CASSINRDIHEQYF. This chain connects TRBV11-2 to TRBJ2-7, with a tentative D call TRBD1 (6 bases). Germline CDR1 is SGHAT and CDR2 is FQNNGV. The CDR3 runs 14 residues. V was trimmed by 5 bases and J by 5 bases, leaving 16 bases between them.

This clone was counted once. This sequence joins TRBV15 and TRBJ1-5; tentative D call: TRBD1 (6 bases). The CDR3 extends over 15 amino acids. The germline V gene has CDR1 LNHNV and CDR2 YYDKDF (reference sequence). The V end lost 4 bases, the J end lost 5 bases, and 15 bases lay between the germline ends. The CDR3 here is CATSTLRTADQPQHF. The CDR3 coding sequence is TGTGCCACCAGCACCCTCCGGACAGCCGATCAGCCCCAGCATTTT.

The CDR3 region is CASSTRDKTYEQYF. The CDR3 nucleotides are TGCGCCAGCAGCACCCGGGACAAAACCTACGAGCAGTACTTC. The chain links TRBV5-1 to TRBJ2-7; maybe TRBD1 (6 bases). Germline values: CDR1 SGHRS, CDR2 YFSETQ. Trimming cost V 4 bases and J 2 bases, with 13 bases left between them. This CDR3 has 14 residues.

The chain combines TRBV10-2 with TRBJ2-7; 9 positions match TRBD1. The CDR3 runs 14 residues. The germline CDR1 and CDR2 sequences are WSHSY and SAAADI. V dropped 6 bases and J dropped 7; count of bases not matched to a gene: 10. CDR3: CASSPGTGFREQYF. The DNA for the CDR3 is TGCGCCAGCAGCCCCGGGACAGGGTTTCGAGAGCAGTACTTC.

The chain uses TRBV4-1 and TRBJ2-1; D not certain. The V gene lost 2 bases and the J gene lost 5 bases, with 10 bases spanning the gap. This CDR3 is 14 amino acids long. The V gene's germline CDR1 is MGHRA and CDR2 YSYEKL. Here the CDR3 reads CASSQRRTNNEQFF. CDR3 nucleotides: TGCGCCAGCAGCCAAAGGAGAACTAACAATGAGCAGTTCTTC.

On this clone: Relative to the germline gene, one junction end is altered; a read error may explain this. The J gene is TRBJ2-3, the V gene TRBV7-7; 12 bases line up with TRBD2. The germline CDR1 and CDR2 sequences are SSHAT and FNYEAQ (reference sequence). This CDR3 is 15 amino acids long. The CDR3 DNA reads TGTGCTAGCAGCTCTACTAGCGGGGGGTTAGATACGCAGTATTTT. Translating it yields CASSSTSGGLDTQYF.

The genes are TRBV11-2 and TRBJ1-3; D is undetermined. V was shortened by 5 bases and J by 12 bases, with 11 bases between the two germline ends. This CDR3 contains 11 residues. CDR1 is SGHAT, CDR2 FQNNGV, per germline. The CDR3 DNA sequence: TGTGCCAGCAGCCCGGGTCATGACATATATTTT. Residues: CASSPGHDIYF. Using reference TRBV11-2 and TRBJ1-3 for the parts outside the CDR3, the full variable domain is EAGVAQSPRYKIIEKRQSVAFWCNPISGHATLYWYQQILGQGPKLLIQFQNNGVVDDSQLPKDRFSAERLKGVDSTLKIQPAKLEDSAVYLCASSPGHDIYFGEGSWLTVV.

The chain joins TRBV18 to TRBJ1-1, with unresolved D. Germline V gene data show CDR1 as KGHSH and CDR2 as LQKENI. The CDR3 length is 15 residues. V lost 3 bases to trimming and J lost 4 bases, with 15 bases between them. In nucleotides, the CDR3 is TGTGCCAGCTCACCGGGCCCAGTTGGGAGCACTGAAGCTTTCTTT. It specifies CASSPGPVGSTEAFF.

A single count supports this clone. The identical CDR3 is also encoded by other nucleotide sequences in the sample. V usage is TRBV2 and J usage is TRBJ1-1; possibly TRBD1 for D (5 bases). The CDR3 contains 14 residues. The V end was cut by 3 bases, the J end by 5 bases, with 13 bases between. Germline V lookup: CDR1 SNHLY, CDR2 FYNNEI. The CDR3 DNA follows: TGTGCCAGCAGTGACATCAGGGAGGCGACTGAAGCTTTCTTT. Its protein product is CASSDIREATEAFF.

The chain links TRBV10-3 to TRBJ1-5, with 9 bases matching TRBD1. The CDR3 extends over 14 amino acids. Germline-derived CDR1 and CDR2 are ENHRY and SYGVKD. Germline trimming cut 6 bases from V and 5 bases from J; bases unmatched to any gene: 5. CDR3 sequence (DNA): TGTGCCATCAGACAACAGGGGGCCGATCAGCCCCAGCATTTT. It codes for CAIRQQGADQPQHF.

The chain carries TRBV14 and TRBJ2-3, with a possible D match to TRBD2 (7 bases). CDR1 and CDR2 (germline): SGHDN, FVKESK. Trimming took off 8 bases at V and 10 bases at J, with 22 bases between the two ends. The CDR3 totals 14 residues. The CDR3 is CASRGPAGFTAQYF. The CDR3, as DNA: TGTGCCAGCCGGGGGCCAGCGGGATTTACGGCGCAGTATTTT.

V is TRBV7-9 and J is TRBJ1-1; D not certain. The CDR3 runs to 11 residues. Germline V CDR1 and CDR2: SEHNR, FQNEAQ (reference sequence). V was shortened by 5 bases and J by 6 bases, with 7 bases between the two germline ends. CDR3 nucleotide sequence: TGTGCCAGCAGCCCCCAGGCTGAAGCTTTCTTT. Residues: CASSPQAEAFF.

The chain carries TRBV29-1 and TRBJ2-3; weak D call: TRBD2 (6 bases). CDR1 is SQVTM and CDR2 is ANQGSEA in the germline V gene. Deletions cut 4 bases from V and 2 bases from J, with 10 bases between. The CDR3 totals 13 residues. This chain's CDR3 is CSVAGESTDTQYF. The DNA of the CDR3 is TGCAGCGTTGCGGGGGAATCCACAGATACGCAGTATTTT.

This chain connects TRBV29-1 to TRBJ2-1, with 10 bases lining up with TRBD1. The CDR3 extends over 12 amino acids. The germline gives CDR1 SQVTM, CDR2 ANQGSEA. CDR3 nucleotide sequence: TGCAGTACCGGGACAGGGGAGAATGAGCAGTTCTTC. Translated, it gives CSTGTGENEQFF.

The DNA of the CDR3 is TGTGCCAGCAGTGCCCAGGGGCTAAGCAATCAGCCCCAGCATTTT. Translation: CASSAQGLSNQPQHF. The rearrangement joins TRBV2 to TRBJ1-5; the D gene is possibly TRBD1 (6 bases). In germline, CDR1 is SNHLY, CDR2 FYNNEI. This CDR3 comprises 15 residues. Trimming shortened V by 4 bases and J by 1 base, and 11 bases separated the two germline ends. The whole variable domain, filled in from reference TRBV2 and TRBJ1-5, reads EPEVTQTPSHQVTQMGQEVILRCVPISNHLYFYWYRQILGQKVEFLVSFYNNEISEKSEIFDDQFSVERPDGSNFTLKIRSTKLEDSAMYFCASSAQGLSNQPQHFGDGTRLSIL.

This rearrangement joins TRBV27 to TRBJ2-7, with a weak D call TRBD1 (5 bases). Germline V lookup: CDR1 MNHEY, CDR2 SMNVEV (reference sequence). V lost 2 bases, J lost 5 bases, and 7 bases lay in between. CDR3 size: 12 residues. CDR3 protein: CASSLLGDEQYF. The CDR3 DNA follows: TGTGCCAGCAGTTTACTAGGGGACGAGCAGTACTTC.

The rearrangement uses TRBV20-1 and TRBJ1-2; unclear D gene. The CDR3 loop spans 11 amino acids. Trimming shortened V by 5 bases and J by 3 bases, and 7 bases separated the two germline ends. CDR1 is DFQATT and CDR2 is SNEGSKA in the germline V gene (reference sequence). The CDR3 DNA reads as TGCAGTGCTGAGGGCGACTATGGCTACACCTTC. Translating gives CSAEGDYGYTF.

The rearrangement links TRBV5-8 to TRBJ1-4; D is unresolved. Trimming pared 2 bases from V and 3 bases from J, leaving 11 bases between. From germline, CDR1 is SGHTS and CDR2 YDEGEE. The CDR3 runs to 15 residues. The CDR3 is CASSLVVAPNEKLFF. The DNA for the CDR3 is TGTGCCAGCAGCTTAGTTGTAGCACCTAATGAAAAACTGTTTTTT.

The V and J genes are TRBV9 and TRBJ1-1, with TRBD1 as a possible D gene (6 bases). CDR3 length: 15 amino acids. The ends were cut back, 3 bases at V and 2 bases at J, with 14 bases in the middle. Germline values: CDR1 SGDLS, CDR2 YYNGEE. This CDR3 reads CASSAPGATNTEAFF. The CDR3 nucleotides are TGTGCCAGCAGCGCCCCAGGGGCTACTAACACTGAAGCTTTCTTT.

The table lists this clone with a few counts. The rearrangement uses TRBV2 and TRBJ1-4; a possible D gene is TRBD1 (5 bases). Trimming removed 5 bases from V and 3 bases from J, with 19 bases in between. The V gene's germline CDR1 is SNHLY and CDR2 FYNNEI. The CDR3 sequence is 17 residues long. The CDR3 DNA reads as TGTGCCAGCAGTTCCCTTCGGCTTCAAGGGGCTAATGAAAAACTGTTTTTT. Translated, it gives CASSSLRLQGANEKLFF.

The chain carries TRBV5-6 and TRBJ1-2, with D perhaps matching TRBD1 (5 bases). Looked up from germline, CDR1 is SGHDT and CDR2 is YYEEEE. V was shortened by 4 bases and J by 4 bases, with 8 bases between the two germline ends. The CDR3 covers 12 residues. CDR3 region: CASSPRAYGYTF. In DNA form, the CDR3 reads TGTGCCAGCAGCCCCAGGGCCTATGGCTACACCTTC.

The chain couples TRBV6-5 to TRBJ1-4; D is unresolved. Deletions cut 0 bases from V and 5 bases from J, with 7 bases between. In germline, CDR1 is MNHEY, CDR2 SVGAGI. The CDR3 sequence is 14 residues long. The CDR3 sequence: CASSYSHGNEKLFF. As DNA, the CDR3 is TGTGCCAGCAGTTACTCGCACGGGAATGAAAAACTGTTTTTT.